The 21 T cell receptor beta chains below all came from one sample that was sequenced in a study of T cell responses to AZD1222 COVID-19 vaccine. The protocol was immunoSEQ multiplex PCR, while the TCRdb copy is restricted to in-frame clones and leaves out a portion. The data hold about 110,000 clones, with 80% to 95% observed a single time. The sample in question was peripheral blood, obtained on day 0 of AZD1222 vaccination. These receptors all come from an adult in good health.

The rearrangement links TRBV5-4 to TRBJ1-1; D not certain. Germline CDR1 is SGHNT and CDR2 is YYREEE (reference sequence). CDR3 length equals 13 residues. Deletions cut 4 bases from V and 5 bases from J, with 12 bases between. CDR3 protein: CASSVLKGTEAFF. The CDR3 DNA follows: TGTGCCAGCAGCGTCCTGAAAGGGACTGAAGCTTTCTTT.

V gene TRBV5-1 combines with J gene TRBJ1-2; D is possibly TRBD1 (5 bases). The V and J ends lost 1 base and 0 bases respectively, with 16 bases between them. Looked up from germline, CDR1 is SGHRS and CDR2 is YFSETQ. The CDR3 is 17 amino acids. The CDR3 coding sequence is TGCGCCAGCAGCTTGTCGCCAGGGTGGGGTCCTAACTATGGCTACACCTTC. Translating gives CASSLSPGWGPNYGYTF.

The genes are TRBV29-1 and TRBJ2-2; 11 nucleotides agree with TRBD2. The CDR3 covers 14 residues. V trimming: 6 bases; J trimming: 4 bases; junction bases outside the gene matches: 4. Germline V gene sequence: CDR1 SQVTM, CDR2 ANQGSEA. CDR3 residues: CSVALAGGTGELFF. As DNA, the CDR3 is TGCAGCGTGGCTCTAGCGGGGGGCACCGGGGAGCTGTTTTTT.

The chain recombines TRBV6-5 with TRBJ1-2, with D unclear. The germline V and J ends were trimmed by 0 bases and 3 bases, with 8 bases remaining between them. Per germline, CDR1 MNHEY and CDR2 SVGAGI. The CDR3 has 14 residues. Here the CDR3 reads CASSYSGKDYGYTF. The DNA of the CDR3 is TGTGCCAGCAGTTACTCGGGGAAGGACTATGGCTACACCTTC.

CDR3 nucleotide sequence: TGCGCCAGCAGCCCGGTACACGGAGACACTGAAGCTTTCTTT. Translated, it gives CASSPVHGDTEAFF. The V call is TRBV4-1, the J call TRBJ1-1; D is ambiguous. The CDR3 loop spans 14 amino acids. Trimming took off 4 bases at V and 3 bases at J, with 12 bases between the two ends. From germline, CDR1 is MGHRA and CDR2 YSYEKL.

The genes are TRBV6-5 and TRBJ1-2, with D maybe TRBD1 (6 bases). The CDR3 consists of 13 residues. The germline V gene encodes CDR1 MNHEY and CDR2 SVGAGI. Trimming pared 5 bases from V and 3 bases from J, leaving 10 bases between. The CDR3 DNA sequence: TGTGCCAGCAGTCCCCGGACAGACTATGGCTACACCTTC. Translated, it gives CASSPRTDYGYTF.

J is TRBJ2-2 and V is TRBV15; D possibly uses TRBD1 or TRBD2 (5 bases each). The ends were cut back, 6 bases at V and 4 bases at J, with 12 bases in the middle. There are 14 residues in the CDR3. Germline V lookup: CDR1 LNHNV, CDR2 YYDKDF (reference sequence). The CDR3 region has the DNA TGTGCCACCAGGGCAGGGACCTCCACCGGGGAGCTGTTTTTT. Amino acid sequence: CATRAGTSTGELFF.

This clone has only one observation. The chain carries TRBV3-1 (or the pseudogene TRBV3-2) and TRBJ1-5; 7 bases agree with TRBD1. V shed 4 bases and J 4 bases; nucleotides not matched to a gene: 7. The CDR3 spans 15 residues. Germline V CDR1 and CDR2: LGHDT, YNNKEL (reference sequence). The chain's CDR3 is CASSLSTGRNQPQHF. The CDR3 DNA follows: TGTGCCAGCAGCCTGTCGACAGGGAGGAATCAGCCCCAGCATTTT.

The rearrangement uses TRBV2 and TRBJ1-3, with a tentative D call TRBD1 (6 bases). The V gene's germline CDR1 is SNHLY and CDR2 FYNNEI. Between the trimmed V and J ends, which lost 8 bases and 4 bases, there was a span of 15 bases. The CDR3 runs 14 residues. In nucleotides, the CDR3 is TGTGCCAGCCTTCGGGGGGGGCAGGGAAACACCATATATTTT. Protein sequence: CASLRGGQGNTIYF.

V and J are TRBV5-4 and TRBJ2-5; a weak D match, TRBD1 (6 bases). Germline V gene sequence: CDR1 SGHNT, CDR2 YYREEE (reference sequence). Trimming removed 4 bases at V and 5 bases at J, with 12 bases between. This CDR3 has 13 residues. CDR3 sequence reads: CASSRGTPETQYF. CDR3 nucleotides: TGTGCCAGCAGCCGTGGGACACCCGAGACCCAGTACTTC.

J is TRBJ1-2 and V is TRBV19; D remains ambiguous. There are 15 residues in the CDR3. Germline loops: CDR1 LNHDA, CDR2 SQIVND (reference sequence). Trimming took off 5 bases at V and 5 bases at J, with 18 bases between the two ends. The CDR3 protein is CASSPREGPTYGYTF. The CDR3, as DNA: TGTGCCAGTAGTCCTAGAGAAGGACCGACTTATGGCTACACCTTC.

The chain recombines TRBV24-1 with TRBJ2-1; D is unclear. The germline gives CDR1 KGHDR, CDR2 SFDVKD. The CDR3 extends over 12 amino acids. V lost 4 bases to trimming and J lost 8 bases, with 8 bases between them. In nucleotides, the CDR3 is TGTGCCACCAGTGACTTAGAATATGAGCAGTTCTTC. Amino acids: CATSDLEYEQFF.

The chain links TRBV30 to TRBJ1-5, with 8 bases matching TRBD1. Germline V gene lookup returns CDR1 GTSNPN and CDR2 SVGIG (reference sequence). CDR3 length: 15 residues. Unmatched junction bases numbered 4, after V lost 1 base and J lost 2 bases. DNA of the CDR3: TGTGCCTGGAGTGCCGGACAGGGAGGCAATCAGCCCCAGCATTTT. Translation: CAWSAGQGGNQPQHF.

This clone was picked up a small number of times. The rearrangement links TRBV7-9 to TRBJ2-2; 12 nucleotides agree with TRBD1. The CDR3 totals 15 residues. The V and J ends lost 5 bases and 5 bases, in that order; junction bases with no gene match: 3. Germline assignment: CDR1 SEHNR and CDR2 FQNEAQ (reference sequence). The CDR3 reads CASSTGQGATGELFF. DNA of the CDR3: TGTGCCAGCAGCACGGGACAGGGGGCAACCGGGGAGCTGTTTTTT.

The CDR3 sequence is CASSVGGATEAFF. CDR3 DNA sequence: TGTGCCAGCAGCGTGGGGGGAGCCACTGAAGCTTTCTTT. The chain joins TRBV9 to TRBJ1-1, with D possibly matching TRBD1 (5 bases). CDR3 length equals 13 residues. Germline assignment: CDR1 SGDLS and CDR2 YYNGEE. Deletions cut 2 bases from V and 4 bases from J, with 9 bases between.

This sequence joins TRBV7-9 and TRBJ2-7; possibly TRBD1 or TRBD2 for D (5 bases each). CDR3 length equals 11 residues. With 11 bases removed from V and 1 base from J, the gap between germline ends came to 9 bases. The germline V gene has CDR1 SEHNR and CDR2 FQNEAQ (reference sequence). CDR3 amino acids: CAGDGSYEQYF. The CDR3 DNA reads TGTGCCGGGGACGGATCCTACGAGCAGTACTTC. Based on the CDR3 plus reference TRBV7-9 and TRBJ2-7, the full variable domain is DTGVSQNPRHKITKRGQNVTFRCDPISEHNRLYWYRQTLGQGPEFLTYFQNEAQLEKSRLLSDRFSAERPKGSFSTLEIQRTEQGDSAMYLCAGDGSYEQYFGPGTRLTVT.

This chain links TRBV19 with TRBJ1-1; 8 bases fit TRBD1. CDR3 length: 13 residues. Germline V CDR1 and CDR2: LNHDA, SQIVND (reference sequence). The V gene end was trimmed by 11 bases and the J gene end by 5 bases; junction bases not matched to a gene: 10. The CDR3 sequence is CALRAGGATEAFF. CDR3 sequence (DNA): TGTGCCCTGAGGGCAGGGGGCGCGACTGAAGCTTTCTTT.

The CDR3 loop is CSVEATNYGYTF. In DNA form, the CDR3 reads TGCAGCGTTGAGGCCACTAACTATGGCTACACCTTC. The gene calls are TRBV29-1 and TRBJ1-2; D gene uncertain. V was shortened by 3 bases and J by 0 bases, with 5 bases between the two germline ends. CDR3 length: 12 amino acids. Looked up from germline, CDR1 is SQVTM and CDR2 is ANQGSEA. The full variable domain, completed using reference TRBV29-1 and TRBJ1-2, is SAVISQKPSRDICQRGTSLTIQCQVDSQVTMMFWYRQQPGQSLTLIATANQGSEATYESGFVIDKFPISRPNLTFSTLTVSNMSPEDSSIYLCSVEATNYGYTFGSGTRLTVV.

This clone was counted only a few times. The CDR3 reads CASMDGIHHTDTQYF. The CDR3 bases are TGTGCCAGTATGGACGGGATCCACCACACAGATACGCAGTATTTT. This chain joins TRBV19 and TRBJ2-3, with D possibly matching TRBD2 (5 bases). The CDR3 extends over 15 amino acids. Trimming shortened V by 7 bases and J by 2 bases, and 16 bases separated the two germline ends. The germline V gene has CDR1 LNHDA and CDR2 SQIVND (reference sequence).

V usage is TRBV7-3 and J usage is TRBJ1-6; no firm D call. This CDR3 comprises 20 residues. The V gene lost 5 bases and the J gene lost 0 bases, with 23 bases spanning the gap. CDR1 and CDR2 from the germline V gene are SGHTA and FQGTGA. The chain's CDR3 is CASSPPSGSNLISYNSPLHF. The CDR3 bases are TGTGCCAGCAGCCCCCCTTCCGGCTCCAACCTTATCTCCTATAATTCACCCCTCCACTTT. The whole variable domain, remainder taken from reference TRBV7-3 and TRBJ1-6, is GAGVSQTPSNKVTEKGKYVELRCDPISGHTALYWYRQSLGQGPEFLIYFQGTGAADDSGLPNDRFFAVRPEGSVSTLKIQRTERGDSAVYLCASSPPSGSNLISYNSPLHFGNGTRLTVT.

The J gene is TRBJ2-4, the V gene TRBV18; the D gene is possibly TRBD2 (6 bases). Germline V gives CDR1 KGHSH, CDR2 LQKENI. The V gene lost 0 bases and the J gene lost 0 bases, with 21 bases spanning the gap. The length of the CDR3 is 20 residues. CDR3 DNA: TGTGCCAGCTCACCACCTAATTCGGGGGTCCGTCGGTTAGCCAAAAACATTCAGTACTTC. Its translation: CASSPPNSGVRRLAKNIQYF.